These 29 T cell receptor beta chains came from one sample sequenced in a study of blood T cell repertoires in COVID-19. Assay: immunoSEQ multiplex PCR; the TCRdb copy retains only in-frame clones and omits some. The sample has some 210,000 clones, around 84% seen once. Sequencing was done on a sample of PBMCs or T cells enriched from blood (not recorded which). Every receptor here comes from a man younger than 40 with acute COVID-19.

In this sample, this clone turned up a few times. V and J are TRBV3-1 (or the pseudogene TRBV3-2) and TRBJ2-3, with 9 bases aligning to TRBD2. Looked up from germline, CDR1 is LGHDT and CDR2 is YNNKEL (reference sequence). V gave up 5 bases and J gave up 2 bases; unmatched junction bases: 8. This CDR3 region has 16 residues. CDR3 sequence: CASSSRSGGPTDTQYF. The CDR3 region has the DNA TGTGCCAGCAGCTCGCGCAGCGGGGGGCCCACAGATACGCAGTATTTT.

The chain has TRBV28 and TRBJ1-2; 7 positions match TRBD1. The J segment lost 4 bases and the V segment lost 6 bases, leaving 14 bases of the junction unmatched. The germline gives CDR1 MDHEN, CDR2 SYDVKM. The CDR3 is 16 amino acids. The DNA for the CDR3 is TGTGCCAGCAGGGGAATCCGGGACAGCCTTTTCTATGGCTACACCTTC. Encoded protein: CASRGIRDSLFYGYTF.

DNA of the CDR3: TGTGCCAGCAGTACAGCCTCAGGCGCAGATACGCAGTATTTT. Its protein is CASSTASGADTQYF. The chain combines TRBV6-2 or TRBV6-3 with TRBJ2-3; D is undetermined. Trimming shortened V by 5 bases and J by 4 bases, and 13 bases separated the two germline ends. Germline V gene data show CDR1 as MNHEY and CDR2 as SVGEGT. The CDR3 has 14 amino acids.

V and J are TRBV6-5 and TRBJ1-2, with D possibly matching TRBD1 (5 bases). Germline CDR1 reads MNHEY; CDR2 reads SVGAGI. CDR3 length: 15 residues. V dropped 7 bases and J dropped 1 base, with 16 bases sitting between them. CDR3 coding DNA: TGTGCCAGCAAACCCTCCAGGGTAATTAACTATGGCTACACCTTC. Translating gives CASKPSRVINYGYTF.

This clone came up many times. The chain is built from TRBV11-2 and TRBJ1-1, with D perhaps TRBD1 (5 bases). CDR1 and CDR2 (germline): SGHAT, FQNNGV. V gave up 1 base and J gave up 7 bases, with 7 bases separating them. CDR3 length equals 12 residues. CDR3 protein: CASSLGGLEAFF. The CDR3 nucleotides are TGTGCCAGCAGCTTAGGGGGACTTGAAGCTTTCTTT.

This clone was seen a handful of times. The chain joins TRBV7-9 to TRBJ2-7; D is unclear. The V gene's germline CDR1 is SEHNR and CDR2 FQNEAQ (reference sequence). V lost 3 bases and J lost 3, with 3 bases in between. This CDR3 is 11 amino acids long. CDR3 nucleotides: TGTGCCAGCAGCTTTAACTACGAGCAGTACTTC. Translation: CASSFNYEQYF.

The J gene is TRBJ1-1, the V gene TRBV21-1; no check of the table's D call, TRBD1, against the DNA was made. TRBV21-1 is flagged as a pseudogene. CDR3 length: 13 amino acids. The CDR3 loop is CAPERRGNTEAFF. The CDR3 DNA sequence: TGTGCCCCCGAGAGAAGGGGGAACACTGAAGCTTTCTTT.

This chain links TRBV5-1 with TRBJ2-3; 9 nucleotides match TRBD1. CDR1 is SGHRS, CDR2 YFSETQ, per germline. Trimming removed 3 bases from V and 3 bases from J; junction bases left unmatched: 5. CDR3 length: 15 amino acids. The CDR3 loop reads CASSSGTGTTDTQYF. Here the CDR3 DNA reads TGCGCCAGCAGCTCCGGGACAGGGACAACAGATACGCAGTATTTT.

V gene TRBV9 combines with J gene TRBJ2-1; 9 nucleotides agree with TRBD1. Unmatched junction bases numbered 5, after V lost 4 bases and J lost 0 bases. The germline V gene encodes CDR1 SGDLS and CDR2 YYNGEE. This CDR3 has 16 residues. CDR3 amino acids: CASSTQGQGSYNEQFF. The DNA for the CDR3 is TGTGCCAGCAGCACCCAGGGACAGGGCTCCTACAATGAGCAGTTCTTC.

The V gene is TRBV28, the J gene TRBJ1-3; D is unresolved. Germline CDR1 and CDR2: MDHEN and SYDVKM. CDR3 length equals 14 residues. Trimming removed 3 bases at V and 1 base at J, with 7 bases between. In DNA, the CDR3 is TGTGCCAGCAGTTTCGGGGAATCTGGAAACACCATATATTTT. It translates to CASSFGESGNTIYF.

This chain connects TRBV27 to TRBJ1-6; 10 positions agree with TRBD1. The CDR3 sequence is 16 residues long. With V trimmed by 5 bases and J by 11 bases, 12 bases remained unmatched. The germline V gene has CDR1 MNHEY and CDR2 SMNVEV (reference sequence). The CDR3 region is CASSLHRQGAETPLHF. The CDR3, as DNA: TGTGCCAGCAGTCTCCATCGACAGGGGGCGGAAACACCCCTCCACTTT.

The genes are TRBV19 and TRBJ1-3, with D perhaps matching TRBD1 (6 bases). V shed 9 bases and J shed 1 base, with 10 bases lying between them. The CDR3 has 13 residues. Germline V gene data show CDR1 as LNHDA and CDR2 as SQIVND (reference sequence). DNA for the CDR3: TGTGCCAGCCGGGACATGTCTGGAAACACCATATATTTT. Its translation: CASRDMSGNTIYF.

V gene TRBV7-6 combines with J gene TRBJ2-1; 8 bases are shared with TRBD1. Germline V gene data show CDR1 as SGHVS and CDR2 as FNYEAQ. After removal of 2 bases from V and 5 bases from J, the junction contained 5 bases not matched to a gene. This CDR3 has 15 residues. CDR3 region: CASSLMSGGHNEQFF. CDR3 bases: TGTGCCAGCAGCTTAATGTCAGGGGGCCACAATGAGCAGTTCTTC.

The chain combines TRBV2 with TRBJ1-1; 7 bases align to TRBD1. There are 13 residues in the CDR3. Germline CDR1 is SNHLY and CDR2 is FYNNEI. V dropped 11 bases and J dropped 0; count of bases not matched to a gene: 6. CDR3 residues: CAGPDRVNTEAFF. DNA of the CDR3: TGTGCCGGACCCGACAGGGTGAACACTGAAGCTTTCTTT.

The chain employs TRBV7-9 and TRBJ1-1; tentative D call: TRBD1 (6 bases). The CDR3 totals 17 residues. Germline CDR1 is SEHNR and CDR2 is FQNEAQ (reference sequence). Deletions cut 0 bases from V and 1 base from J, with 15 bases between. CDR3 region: CASSLAGTSPENTEAFF. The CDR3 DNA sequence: TGTGCCAGCAGCTTAGCGGGGACAAGTCCCGAGAACACTGAAGCTTTCTTT.

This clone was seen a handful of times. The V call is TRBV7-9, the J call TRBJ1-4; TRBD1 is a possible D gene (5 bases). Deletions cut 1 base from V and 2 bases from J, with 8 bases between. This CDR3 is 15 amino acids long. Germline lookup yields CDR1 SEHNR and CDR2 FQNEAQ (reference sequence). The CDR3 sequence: CASSLVRGTNEKLFF. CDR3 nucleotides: TGTGCCAGCAGCTTAGTTCGGGGGACTAATGAAAAACTGTTTTTT.

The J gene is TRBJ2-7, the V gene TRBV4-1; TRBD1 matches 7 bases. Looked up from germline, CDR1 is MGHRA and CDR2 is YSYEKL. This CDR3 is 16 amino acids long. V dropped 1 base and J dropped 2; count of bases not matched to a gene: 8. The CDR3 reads CASSQASDRPTYEQYF. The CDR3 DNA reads TGCGCCAGCAGCCAAGCGTCGGACAGGCCTACCTACGAGCAGTACTTC.

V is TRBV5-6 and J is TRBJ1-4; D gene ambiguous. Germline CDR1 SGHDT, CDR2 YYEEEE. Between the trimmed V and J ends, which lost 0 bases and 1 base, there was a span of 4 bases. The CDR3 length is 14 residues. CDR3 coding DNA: TGTGCCAGCAGCTTGGCGGGAACTAATGAAAAACTGTTTTTT. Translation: CASSLAGTNEKLFF.

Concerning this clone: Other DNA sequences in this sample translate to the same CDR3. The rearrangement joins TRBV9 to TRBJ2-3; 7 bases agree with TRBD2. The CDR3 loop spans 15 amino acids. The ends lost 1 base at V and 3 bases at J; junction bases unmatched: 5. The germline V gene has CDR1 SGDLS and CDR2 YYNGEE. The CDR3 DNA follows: TGTGCCAGCAGCGTAACGGGGGGTAGAACAGATACGCAGTATTTT. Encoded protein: CASSVTGGRTDTQYF.

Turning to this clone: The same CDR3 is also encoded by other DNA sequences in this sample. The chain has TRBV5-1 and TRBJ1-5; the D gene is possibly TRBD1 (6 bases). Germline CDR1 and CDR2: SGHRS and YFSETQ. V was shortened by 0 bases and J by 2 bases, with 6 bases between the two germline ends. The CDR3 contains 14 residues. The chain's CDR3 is CASSLAGGNQPQHF. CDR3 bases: TGCGCCAGCAGCTTGGCAGGGGGCAATCAGCCCCAGCATTTT.

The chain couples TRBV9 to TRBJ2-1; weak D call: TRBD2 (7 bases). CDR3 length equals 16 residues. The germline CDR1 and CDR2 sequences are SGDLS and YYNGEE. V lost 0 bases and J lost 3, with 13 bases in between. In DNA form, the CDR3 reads TGTGCCAGCAGCGTAGTCGACGGGGGGCGCTACAATGAGCAGTTCTTC. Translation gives CASSVVDGGRYNEQFF.

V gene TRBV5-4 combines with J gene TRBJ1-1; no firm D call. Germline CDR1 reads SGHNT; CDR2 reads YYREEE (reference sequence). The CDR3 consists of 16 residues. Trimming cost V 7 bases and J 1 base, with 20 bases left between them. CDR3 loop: CASRPGTFRGNTEAFF. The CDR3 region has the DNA TGTGCCAGCCGCCCGGGAACTTTCAGAGGGAACACTGAAGCTTTCTTT.

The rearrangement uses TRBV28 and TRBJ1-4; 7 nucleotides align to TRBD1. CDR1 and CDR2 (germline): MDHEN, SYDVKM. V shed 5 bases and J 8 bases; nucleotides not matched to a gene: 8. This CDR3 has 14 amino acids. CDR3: CASSPRTGLEKLFF. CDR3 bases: TGTGCCAGCAGTCCTAGGACAGGTTTGGAAAAACTGTTTTTT.

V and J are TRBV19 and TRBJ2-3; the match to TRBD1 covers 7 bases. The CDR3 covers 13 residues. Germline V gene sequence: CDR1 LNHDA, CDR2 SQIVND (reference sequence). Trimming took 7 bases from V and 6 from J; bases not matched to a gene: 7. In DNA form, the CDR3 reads TGTGCCAGTAATACCGACAGGGCGGATACGCAGTATTTT. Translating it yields CASNTDRADTQYF.

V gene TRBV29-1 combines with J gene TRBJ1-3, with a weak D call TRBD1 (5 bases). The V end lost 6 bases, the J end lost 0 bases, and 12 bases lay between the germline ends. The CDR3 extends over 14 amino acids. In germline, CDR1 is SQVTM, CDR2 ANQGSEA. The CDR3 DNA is TGCAGCGTGGAGGGACGTCCCTCTGGAAACACCATATATTTT. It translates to CSVEGRPSGNTIYF.

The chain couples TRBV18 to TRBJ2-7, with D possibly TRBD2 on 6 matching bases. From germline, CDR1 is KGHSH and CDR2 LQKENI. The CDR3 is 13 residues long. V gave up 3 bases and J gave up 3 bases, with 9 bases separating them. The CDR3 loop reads CASSPGGNYEQYF. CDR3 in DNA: TGTGCCAGCTCACCGGGGGGAAACTACGAGCAGTACTTC.

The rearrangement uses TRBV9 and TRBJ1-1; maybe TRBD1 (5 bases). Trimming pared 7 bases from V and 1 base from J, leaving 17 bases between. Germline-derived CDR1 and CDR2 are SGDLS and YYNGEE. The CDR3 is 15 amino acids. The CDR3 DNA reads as TGTGCCAGCGGATCCCCCAGGGCAGCGAACACTGAAGCTTTCTTT. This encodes CASGSPRAANTEAFF.

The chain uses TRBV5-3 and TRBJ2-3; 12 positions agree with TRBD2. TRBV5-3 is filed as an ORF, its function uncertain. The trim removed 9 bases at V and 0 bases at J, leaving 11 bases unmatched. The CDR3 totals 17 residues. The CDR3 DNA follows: TGTGCCACCTGGACTAGCGGGGAAAATCCTAGCACAGATACGCAGTATTTT. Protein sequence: CATWTSGENPSTDTQYF.

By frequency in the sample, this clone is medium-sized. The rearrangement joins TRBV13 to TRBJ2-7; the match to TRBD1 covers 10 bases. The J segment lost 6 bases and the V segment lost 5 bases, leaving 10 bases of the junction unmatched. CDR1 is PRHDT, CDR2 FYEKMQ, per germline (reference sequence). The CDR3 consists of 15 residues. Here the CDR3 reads CASSGRTGGRGEQYF. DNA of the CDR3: TGTGCCAGCAGCGGTAGGACAGGGGGTCGTGGCGAGCAGTACTTC.